This T cell receptor (beta chain) originates from a study of shared clonotypes between healthy human individuals. CDR1 is MNHEY and CDR2 is SMNVEV in the germline V gene (reference sequence). After removal of 2 bases from V and 4 bases from J, the junction contained 7 bases not matched to a gene. The CDR3 covers 15 residues. Profiled with immunoSEQ multiplex PCR; TCRdb holds only in-frame clones, not every one. The sample records roughly 2.2 million clones, more than 85% being singletons. Findings of the study overall: For naive CD4 cells, around 5% of clonotypes were shared across a handful of donors. Memory subsets had estimated richness that was generally smaller than that of naive subsets.

Concerning this clone: Its antigen is as yet unknown.

The split of CD4+ cells yielded CD45RA+ naive and CD45RA-negative memory subsets. This receptor was identified in a man in his late teens or twenties in good health. Some clones in this sample may be carry-over from other donors' samples. The sequenced sample consisted of naive CD4+ T cells from PBMCs. Regarding subset: CD45RA+ positively selected. The genes are TRBV27 and TRBJ1-2, with TRBD1 matching 7 bases. Here the CDR3 reads CASSLKAGGTYGYTF. The CDR3 DNA sequence: TGTGCCAGCAGTTTAAAGGCAGGGGGGACCTATGGCTACACCTTC.